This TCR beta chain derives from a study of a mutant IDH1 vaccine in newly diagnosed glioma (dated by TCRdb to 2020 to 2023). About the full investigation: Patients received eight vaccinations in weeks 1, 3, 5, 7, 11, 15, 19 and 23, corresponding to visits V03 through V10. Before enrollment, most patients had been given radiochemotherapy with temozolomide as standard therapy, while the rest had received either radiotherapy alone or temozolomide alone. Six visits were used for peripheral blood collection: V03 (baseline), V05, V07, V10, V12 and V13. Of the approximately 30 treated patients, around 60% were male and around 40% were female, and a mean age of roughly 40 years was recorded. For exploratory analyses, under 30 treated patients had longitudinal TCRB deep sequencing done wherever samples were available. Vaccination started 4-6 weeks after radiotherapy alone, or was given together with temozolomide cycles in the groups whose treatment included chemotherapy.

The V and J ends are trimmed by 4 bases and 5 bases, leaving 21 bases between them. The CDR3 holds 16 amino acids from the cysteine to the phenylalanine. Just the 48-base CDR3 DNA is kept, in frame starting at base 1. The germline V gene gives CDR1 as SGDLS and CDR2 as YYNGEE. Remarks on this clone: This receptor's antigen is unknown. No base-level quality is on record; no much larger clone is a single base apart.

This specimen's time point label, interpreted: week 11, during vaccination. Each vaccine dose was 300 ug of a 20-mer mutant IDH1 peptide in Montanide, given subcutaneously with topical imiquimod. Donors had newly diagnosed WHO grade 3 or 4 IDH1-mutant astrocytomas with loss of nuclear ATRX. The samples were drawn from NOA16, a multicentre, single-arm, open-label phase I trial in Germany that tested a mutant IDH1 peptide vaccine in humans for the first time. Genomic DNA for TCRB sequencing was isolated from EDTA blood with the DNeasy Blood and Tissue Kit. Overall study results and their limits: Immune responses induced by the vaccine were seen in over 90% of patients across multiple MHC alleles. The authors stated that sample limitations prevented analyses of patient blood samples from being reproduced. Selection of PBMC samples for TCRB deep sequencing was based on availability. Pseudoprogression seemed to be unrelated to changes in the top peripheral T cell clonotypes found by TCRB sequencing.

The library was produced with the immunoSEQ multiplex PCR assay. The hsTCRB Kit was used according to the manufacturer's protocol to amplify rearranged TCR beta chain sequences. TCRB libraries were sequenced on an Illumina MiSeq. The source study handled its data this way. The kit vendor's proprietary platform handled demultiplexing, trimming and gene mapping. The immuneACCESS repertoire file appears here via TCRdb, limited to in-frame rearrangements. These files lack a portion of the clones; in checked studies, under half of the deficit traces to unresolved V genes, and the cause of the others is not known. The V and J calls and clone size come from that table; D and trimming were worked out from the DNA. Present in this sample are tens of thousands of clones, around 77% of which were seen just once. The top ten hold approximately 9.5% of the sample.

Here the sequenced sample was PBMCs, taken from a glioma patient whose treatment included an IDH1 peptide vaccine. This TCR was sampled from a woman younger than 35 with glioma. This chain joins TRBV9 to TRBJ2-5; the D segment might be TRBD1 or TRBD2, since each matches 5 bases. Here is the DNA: TGTGCCAGCAGCCCCCGGGAAGGACTCTGGGGGGAGACCCAGTACTTC. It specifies CASSPREGLWGETQYF.